The clone carrying this T cell receptor (beta chain) came up once. This sample is part of a study of blood T cell repertoires in COVID-19. Background on the study: Some COVID-19 samples were acute and others convalescent; all came from the United States, Italy and Spain. T cells, B-cell-depleted T cells, or PBMCs supplied cDNA or gDNA.

Germline V gene data show CDR1 as WNHNN and CDR2 as SYGVQD (reference sequence). J was trimmed by 7 bases and V by 2 bases; bases with no gene match: 10. CDR3 size: 16 residues. Only in-frame clones appear in the TCRdb table, and some are missing; sequencing was by immunoSEQ multiplex PCR. Found here are around 290,000 clones, about 89% of them singletons; the top ten hold approximately 8.1%. The sequence derives from a woman in her fifties or sixties who had recovered from COVID-19. The specimen was peripheral blood. V gene TRBV10-1 combines with J gene TRBJ2-1; 8 positions match TRBD1. The CDR3 DNA reads TGCGCCAGCAGTGAGATTGAAGGACAGGGTGAAAATGAGCAGTTCTTC. This encodes CASSEIEGQGENEQFF.